This paragraph reports one TCR beta chain. These data come from a study of blood T cell repertoires in COVID-19. On the study more broadly: The origin of the acute and convalescent COVID-19 samples was the United States, Italy and Spain. PBMCs, B-cell-depleted T cells, or T cells provided the cDNA or gDNA that made up the material.

In the original analysis: Amplification with reference gene primers provided the estimates of nucleated cell counts. Sequencing was performed with immunoSEQ multiplex PCR; in TCRdb, only in-frame clones are kept and a portion is missing. That table furnishes V, J and clone size, whereas the DNA furnished D and trimming. This table holds fewer than 300,000 clones, more than 85% found once. The CDR3 is made up of 15 amino acids. The Seattle patients, enrolled during active infection, were followed longitudinally. Sequenced material: peripheral blood. The sequence was collected from a person aged 18 to 35 with COVID-19, enrolled during active disease. The J gene is TRBJ1-2, the V gene TRBV21-1. TRBV21-1 corresponds to a pseudogene. The CDR3 coding sequence is TGTGCCAGCAGCAAGGAGGCAGGTGGGTCCTATGGCTACACCTTC. This encodes CASSKEAGGSYGYTF.